This T cell receptor (beta chain) stems from a study of shared clonotypes between healthy human individuals. The ends lost 7 bases at V and 4 bases at J; junction bases unmatched: 3. This CDR3 is 12 amino acids long. Germline V CDR1 and CDR2: SNHLY, FYNNEI. Profiling relied on immunoSEQ multiplex PCR, and the TCRdb table lists in-frame clones only, not all of them. The sample has about 2.3 million clones, 80% to 95% seen once. This clone has more than one count but fewer than ten. Partitioning of CD4+ cells yielded a CD45RA+ naive subset and a CD45RA-negative memory subset. Sequencing input: naive CD4+ T cells from PBMCs. Subset indicated: CD45RA+ positively selected. The chain joins TRBV2 to TRBJ1-1; 7 bases fit TRBD1. This receptor was obtained from a man younger than 35 in good health. Some clones in this sample may be carry-over from other donors' samples. CDR3 region: CASTQGVTEAFF. CDR3 sequence (DNA): TGTGCCAGCACTCAGGGGGTCACTGAAGCTTTCTTT.